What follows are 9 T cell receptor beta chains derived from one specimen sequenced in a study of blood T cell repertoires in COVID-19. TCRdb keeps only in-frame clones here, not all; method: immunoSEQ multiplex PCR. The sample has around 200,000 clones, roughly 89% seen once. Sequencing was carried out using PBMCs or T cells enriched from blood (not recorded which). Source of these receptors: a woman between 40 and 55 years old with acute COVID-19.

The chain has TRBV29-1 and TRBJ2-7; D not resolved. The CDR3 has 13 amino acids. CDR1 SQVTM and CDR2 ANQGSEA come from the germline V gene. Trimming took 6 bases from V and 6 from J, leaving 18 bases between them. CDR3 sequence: CSVSPAAQGEQYF. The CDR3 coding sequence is TGCAGCGTCTCCCCCGCGGCACAAGGCGAGCAGTACTTC.

CDR3 nucleotides: TGTGCCAGCAGCCATGGCGGACAGCGGAACACTGAAGCTTTCTTT. Protein sequence: CASSHGGQRNTEAFF. V and J are TRBV3-1 (or the pseudogene TRBV3-2) and TRBJ1-1; tentative D call: TRBD1 (6 bases). Germline CDR1 and CDR2: LGHDT and YNNKEL (reference sequence). This CDR3 spans 15 amino acids. Trimming left V 3 bases short and J 1 base short, with 12 bases between.

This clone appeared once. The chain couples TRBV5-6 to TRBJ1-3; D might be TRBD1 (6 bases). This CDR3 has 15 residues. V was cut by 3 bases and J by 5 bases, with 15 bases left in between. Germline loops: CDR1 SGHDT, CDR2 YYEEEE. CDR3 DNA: TGTGCCAGCAGCTCAAAAACAGGGAATCGAAACACCATATATTTT. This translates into CASSSKTGNRNTIYF.

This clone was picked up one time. The CDR3 sequence is CASSLWTGASNTEAFF. The CDR3 region has the DNA TGTGCCAGCAGTTTATGGACAGGGGCCTCGAACACTGAAGCTTTCTTT. The rearrangement uses TRBV27 and TRBJ1-1, with 9 bases aligning to TRBD1. With V trimmed by 1 base and J by 1 base, 4 bases remained unmatched. CDR3 length: 16 amino acids. Per the germline V gene, CDR1 is MNHEY and CDR2 is SMNVEV (reference sequence).

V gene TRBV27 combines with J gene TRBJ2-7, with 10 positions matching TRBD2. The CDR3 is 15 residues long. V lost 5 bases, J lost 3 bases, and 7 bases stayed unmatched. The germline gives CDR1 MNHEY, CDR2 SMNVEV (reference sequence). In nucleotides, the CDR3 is TGTGCCAGCAGTGATAGCGGGGGGACTAACTACGAGCAGTACGTC. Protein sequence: CASSDSGGTNYEQYV.

Here the CDR3 reads CASSPDRLQPQHF. The CDR3 DNA reads as TGTGCCAGCAGTCCCGACAGGCTTCAGCCCCAGCATTTT. The V gene is TRBV6-5, the J gene TRBJ1-5; the D gene is possibly TRBD1 (6 bases). Germline V gives CDR1 MNHEY, CDR2 SVGAGI. V was cut by 5 bases and J by 6 bases, with 11 bases left in between. The CDR3 has 13 residues.

Here the CDR3 reads CASSMTGRGAFF. Written as DNA, the CDR3 is TGTGCCAGCAGCATGACAGGGAGAGGAGCTTTCTTT. The gene calls are TRBV7-2 and TRBJ1-1, with 7 nucleotides matching TRBD1. The V and J ends lost 5 bases and 10 bases, in that order; junction bases with no gene match: 7. This CDR3 region has 12 residues. The germline gives CDR1 SGHTA, CDR2 FQGNSA.

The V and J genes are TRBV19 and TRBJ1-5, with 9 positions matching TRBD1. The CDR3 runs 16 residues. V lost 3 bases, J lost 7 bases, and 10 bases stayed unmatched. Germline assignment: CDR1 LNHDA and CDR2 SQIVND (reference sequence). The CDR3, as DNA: TGTGCCAGTAGTATTTGGCCGGGACAGGGAGGCCAGCCCCAGCATTTT. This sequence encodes CASSIWPGQGGQPQHF.

CDR3 bases: TGTGCCAGCTCACCAGGCCAGGGGGCGAACACTGAAGCTTTCTTT. Its translation is CASSPGQGANTEAFF. The chain links TRBV18 to TRBJ1-1; the match to TRBD1 covers 8 bases. V gave up 2 bases and J gave up 1 base; unmatched junction bases: 3. Germline CDR1 is KGHSH and CDR2 is LQKENI. The CDR3 is 15 residues long.